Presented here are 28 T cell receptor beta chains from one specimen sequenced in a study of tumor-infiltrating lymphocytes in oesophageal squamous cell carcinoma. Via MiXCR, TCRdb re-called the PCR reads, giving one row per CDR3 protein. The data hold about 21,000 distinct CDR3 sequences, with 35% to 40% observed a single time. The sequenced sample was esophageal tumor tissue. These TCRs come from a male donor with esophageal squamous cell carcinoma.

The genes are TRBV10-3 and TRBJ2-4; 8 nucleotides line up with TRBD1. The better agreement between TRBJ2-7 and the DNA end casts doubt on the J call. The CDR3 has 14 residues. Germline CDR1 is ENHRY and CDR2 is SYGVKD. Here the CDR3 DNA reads TGTGCCACGCACCGGGACAGGACTGCCTACGAGCAGTACTTC. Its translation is CATHRDRTAYEQYF.

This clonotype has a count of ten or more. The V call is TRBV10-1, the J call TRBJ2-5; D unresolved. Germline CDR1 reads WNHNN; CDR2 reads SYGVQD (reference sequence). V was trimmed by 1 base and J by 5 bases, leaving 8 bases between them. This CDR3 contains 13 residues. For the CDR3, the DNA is TGCGCCAGCAGTGAGTTGGAGTGGGAGACCCAGTACTTC. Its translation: CASSELEWETQYF.

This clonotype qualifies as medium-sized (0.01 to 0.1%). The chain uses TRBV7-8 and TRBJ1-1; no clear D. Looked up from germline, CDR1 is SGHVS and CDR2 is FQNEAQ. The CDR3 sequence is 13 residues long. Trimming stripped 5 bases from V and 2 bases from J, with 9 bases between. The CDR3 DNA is TGTGCCAGCAGCCCGGGCCCCAACACTGAAGCTTTCTTT. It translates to CASSPGPNTEAFF. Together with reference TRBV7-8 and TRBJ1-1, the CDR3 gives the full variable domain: GAGVSQSPRYKVAKRGQDVALRCDPISGHVSLFWYQQALGQGPEFLTYFQNEAQLDKSGLPSDRFFAERPEGSVSTLKIQRTQQEDSAVYLCASSPGPNTEAFFGQGTRLTVV.

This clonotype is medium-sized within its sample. The CDR3 nucleotides are TGTGCCAGCAGCTTAAGGGGGCGGATCACCGGGGAGCTGTTTTTT. It encodes CASSLRGRITGELFF. J is TRBJ2-2 and V is TRBV7-8; 7 nucleotides agree with TRBD1. This CDR3 has 15 amino acids. V dropped 2 bases and J dropped 4; count of bases not matched to a gene: 4. The germline V gene encodes CDR1 SGHVS and CDR2 FQNEAQ.

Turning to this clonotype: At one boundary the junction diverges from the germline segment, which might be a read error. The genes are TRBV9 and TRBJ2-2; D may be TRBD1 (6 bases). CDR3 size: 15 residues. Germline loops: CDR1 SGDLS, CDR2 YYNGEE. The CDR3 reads CASSVAGQNNGELFF. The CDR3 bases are TGTGCCAGCAGCGTAGCAGGACAGAACAACGGGGAGCTGTTTTTT. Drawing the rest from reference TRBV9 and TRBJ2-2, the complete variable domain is DSGVTQTPKHLITATGQRVTLRCSPRSGDLSVYWYQQSLDQGLQFLIQYYNGEERAKGNILERFSAQQFPDLHSELNLSSLELGDSALYFCASSVAGQNNGELFFGEGSRLTVL.

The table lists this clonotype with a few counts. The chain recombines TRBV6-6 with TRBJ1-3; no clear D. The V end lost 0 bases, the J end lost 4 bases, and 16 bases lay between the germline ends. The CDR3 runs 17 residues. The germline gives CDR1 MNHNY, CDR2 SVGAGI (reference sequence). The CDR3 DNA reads TGTGCCAGCAGTTACTCGAATGCCGTAGGATCAGGAAACACCATATATTTT. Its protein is CASSYSNAVGSGNTIYF.

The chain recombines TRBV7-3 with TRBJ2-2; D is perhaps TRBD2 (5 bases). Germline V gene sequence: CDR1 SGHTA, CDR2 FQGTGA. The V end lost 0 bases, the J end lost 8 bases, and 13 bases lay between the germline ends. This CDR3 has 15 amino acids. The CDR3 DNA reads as TGTGCCAGCAGCTTAACCTCCAGCTCGGGAGGGGAGCTGTTTTTT. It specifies CASSLTSSSGGELFF.

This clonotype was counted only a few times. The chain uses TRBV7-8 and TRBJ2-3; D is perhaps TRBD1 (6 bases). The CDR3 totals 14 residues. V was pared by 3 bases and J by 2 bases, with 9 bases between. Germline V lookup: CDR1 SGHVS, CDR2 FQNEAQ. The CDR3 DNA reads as TGTGCCAGCAGCTTCGGGGACACCACAGATACGCAGTATTTT. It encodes CASSFGDTTDTQYF.

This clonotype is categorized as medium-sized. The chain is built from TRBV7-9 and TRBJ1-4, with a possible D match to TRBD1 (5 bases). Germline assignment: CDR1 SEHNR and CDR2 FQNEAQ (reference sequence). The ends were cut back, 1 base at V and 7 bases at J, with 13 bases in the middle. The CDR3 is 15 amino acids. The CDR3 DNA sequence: TGTGCCAGCAGCTTAGGGGGACGGACGGGTGAAAAACTGTTTTTT. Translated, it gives CASSLGGRTGEKLFF. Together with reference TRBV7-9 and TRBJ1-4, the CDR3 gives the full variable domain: DTGVSQNPRHKITKRGQNVTFRCDPISEHNRLYWYRQTLGQGPEFLTYFQNEAQLEKSRLLSDRFSAERPKGSFSTLEIQRTEQGDSAMYLCASSLGGRTGEKLFFGSGTQLSVL.

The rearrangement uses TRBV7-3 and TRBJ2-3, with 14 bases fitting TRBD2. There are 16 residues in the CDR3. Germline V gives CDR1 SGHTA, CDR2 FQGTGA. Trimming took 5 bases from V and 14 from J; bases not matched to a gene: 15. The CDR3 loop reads CASSRLAGGDTGELYF. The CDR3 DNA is TGTGCCAGCAGCAGACTAGCGGGAGGGGACACCGGGGAGCTGTATTTT.

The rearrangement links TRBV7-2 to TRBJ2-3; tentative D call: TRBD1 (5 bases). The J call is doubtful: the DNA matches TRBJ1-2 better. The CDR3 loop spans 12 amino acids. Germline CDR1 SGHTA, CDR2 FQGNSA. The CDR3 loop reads CASSPTGYGYTF. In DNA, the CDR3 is TGTGCCAGCAGCCCAACAGGCTATGGCTACACCTTC.

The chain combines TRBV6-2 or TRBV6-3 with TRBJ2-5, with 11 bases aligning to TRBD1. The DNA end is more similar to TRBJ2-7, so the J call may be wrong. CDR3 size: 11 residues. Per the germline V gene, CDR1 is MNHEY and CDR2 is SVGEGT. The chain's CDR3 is CASGTGGEQYF. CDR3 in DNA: TGTGCCAGCGGGACAGGGGGCGAGCAGTACTTC.

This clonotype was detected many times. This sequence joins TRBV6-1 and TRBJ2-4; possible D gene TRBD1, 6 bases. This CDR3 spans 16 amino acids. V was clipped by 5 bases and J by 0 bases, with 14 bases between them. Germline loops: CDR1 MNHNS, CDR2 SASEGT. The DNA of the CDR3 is TGTGCCAGCAGTAAAGGACAGATGCTAGCCAAAAACATTCAGTACTTC. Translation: CASSKGQMLAKNIQYF.

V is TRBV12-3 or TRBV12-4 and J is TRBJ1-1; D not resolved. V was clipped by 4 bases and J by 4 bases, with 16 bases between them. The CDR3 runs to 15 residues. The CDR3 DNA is TGTGCCAGCAGTTCCACGGGAGTCCTGGGCACTGAAGCTTTCTTT. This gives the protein CASSSTGVLGTEAFF.

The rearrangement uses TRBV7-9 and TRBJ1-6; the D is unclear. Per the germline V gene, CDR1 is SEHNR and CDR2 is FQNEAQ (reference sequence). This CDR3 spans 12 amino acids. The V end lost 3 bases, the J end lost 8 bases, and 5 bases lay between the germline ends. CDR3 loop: CASSLTDSPLHF. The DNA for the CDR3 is TGTGCCAGCAGCTTGACGGATTCACCCCTCCACTTT.

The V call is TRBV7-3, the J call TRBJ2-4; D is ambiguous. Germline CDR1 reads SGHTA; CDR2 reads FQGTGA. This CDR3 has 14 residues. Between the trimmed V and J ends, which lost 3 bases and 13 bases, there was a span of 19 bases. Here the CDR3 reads CASSLNGLTDTQYF. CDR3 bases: TGTGCCAGCAGCTTGAATGGCCTCACAGATACGCAGTACTTC.

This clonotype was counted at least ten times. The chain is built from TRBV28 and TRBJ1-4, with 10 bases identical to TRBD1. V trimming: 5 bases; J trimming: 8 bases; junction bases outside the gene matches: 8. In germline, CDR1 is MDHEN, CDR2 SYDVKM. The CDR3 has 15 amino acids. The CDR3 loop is CASSLPGQGNEKLFF. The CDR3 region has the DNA TGTGCCAGCAGTCTACCGGGACAGGGGAACGAAAAACTGTTTTTT. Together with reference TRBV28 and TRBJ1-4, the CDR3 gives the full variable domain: DVKVTQSSRYLVKRTGEKVFLECVQDMDHENMFWYRQDPGLGLRLIYFSYDVKMKEKGDIPEGYSVSREKKERFSLILESASTNQTSMYLCASSLPGQGNEKLFFGSGTQLSVL.

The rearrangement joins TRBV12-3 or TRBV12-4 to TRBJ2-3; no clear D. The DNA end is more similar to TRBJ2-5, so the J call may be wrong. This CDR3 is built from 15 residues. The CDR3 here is CASSLVGLGRETQYF. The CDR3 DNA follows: TGTGCCAGCAGTTTAGTGGGGTTGGGTCGAGAGACCCAGTACTTC.

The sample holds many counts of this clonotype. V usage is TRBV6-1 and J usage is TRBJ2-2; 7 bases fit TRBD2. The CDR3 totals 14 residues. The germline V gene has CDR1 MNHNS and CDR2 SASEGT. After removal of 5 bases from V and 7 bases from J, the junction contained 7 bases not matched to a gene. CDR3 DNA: TGTGCCAGCAGTTATGGACTAGACAGCGGGGAGCTGTTTTTT. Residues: CASSYGLDSGELFF.

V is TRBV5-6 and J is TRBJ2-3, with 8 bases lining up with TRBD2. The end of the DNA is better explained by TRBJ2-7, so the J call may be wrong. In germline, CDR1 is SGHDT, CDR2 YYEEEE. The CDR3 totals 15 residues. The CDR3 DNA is TGTGCCAGCAGCGAGAGGGCTAGCGGGCTCTTCGAGCAGTACTTC. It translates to CASSERASGLFEQYF.

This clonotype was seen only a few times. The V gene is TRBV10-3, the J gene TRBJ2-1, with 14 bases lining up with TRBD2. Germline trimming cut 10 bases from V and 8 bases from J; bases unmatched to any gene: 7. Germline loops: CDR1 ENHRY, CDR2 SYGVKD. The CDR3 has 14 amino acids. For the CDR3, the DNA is TGTGCCACAGAAGGGACTAGCGGGGGAGATGAGCAGTTCTTC. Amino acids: CATEGTSGGDEQFF.

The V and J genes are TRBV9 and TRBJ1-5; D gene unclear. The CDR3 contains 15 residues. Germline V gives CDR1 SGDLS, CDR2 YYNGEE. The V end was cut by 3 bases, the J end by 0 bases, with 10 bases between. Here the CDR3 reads CASSGSGYSNQPQHF. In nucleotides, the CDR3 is TGTGCCAGCAGCGGATCAGGTTATAGCAATCAGCCCCAGCATTTT.

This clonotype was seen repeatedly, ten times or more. The CDR3: CASSPQEVAYGYTF. For the CDR3, the DNA is TGTGCCAGCAGCCCTCAAGAGGTTGCCTATGGCTACACCTTC. This chain links TRBV7-6 with TRBJ1-2; D uncertain. The V end lost 5 bases, the J end lost 4 bases, and 14 bases lay between the germline ends. The CDR3 length is 14 residues. Germline CDR1 SGHVS, CDR2 FNYEAQ.

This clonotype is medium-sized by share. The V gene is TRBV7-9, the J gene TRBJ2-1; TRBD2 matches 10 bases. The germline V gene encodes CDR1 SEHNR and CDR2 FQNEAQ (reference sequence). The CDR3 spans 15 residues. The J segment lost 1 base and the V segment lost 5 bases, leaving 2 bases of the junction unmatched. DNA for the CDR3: TGTGCCAGCAGCCGTAGCGGGAGGTCCTACAATGAGCAGTTCTTC. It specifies CASSRSGRSYNEQFF.

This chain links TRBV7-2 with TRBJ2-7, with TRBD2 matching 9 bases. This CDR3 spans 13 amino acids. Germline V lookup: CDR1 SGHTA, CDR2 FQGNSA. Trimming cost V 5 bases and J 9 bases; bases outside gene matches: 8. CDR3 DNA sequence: TGTGCCAGCAGCCGACTAGCGGAAAGTCTGCAGTACTTC. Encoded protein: CASSRLAESLQYF.

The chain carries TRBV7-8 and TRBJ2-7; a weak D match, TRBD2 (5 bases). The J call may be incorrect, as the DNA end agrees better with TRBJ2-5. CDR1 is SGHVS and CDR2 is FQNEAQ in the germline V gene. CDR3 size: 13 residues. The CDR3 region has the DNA TGTGCCAGCAGCTTATTGGAGACTAAGACCCAGTACTTC. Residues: CASSLLETKTQYF.

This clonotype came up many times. CDR3 amino acids: CATAGDPLQETQYF. As DNA, the CDR3 is TGTGCCACCGCGGGGGATCCCCTGCAAGAGACCCAGTACTTC. The J gene is TRBJ2-5, the V gene TRBV2; 7 bases are shared with TRBD2. The V gene's germline CDR1 is SNHLY and CDR2 FYNNEI. The CDR3 has 14 residues. J gave up 2 bases and V 10 bases, and 10 bases lay outside the gene matches. Together with reference TRBV2 and TRBJ2-5, the CDR3 gives the full variable domain: EPEVTQTPSHQVTQMGQEVILRCVPISNHLYFYWYRQILGQKVEFLVSFYNNEISEKSEIFDDQFSVERPDGSNFTLKIRSTKLEDSAMYFCATAGDPLQETQYFGPGTRLLVL.

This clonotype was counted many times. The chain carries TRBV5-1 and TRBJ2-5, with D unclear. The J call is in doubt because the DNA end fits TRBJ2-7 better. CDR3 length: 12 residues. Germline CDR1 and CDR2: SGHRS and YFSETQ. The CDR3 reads CASSSGGYEQYF. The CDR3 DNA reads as TGCGCCAGCAGCTCGGGTGGCTACGAGCAGTACTTC.